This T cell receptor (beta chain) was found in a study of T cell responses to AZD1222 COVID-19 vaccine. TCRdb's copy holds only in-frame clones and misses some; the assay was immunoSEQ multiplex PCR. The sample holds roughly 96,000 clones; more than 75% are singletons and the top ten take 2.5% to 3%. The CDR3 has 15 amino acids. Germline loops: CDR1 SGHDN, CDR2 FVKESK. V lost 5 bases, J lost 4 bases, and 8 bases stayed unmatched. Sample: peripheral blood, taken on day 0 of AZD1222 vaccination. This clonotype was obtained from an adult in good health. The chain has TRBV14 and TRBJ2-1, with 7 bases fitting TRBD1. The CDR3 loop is CASSYAGTVYNEQFF. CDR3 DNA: TGTGCCAGCAGCTACGCCGGGACAGTTTACAATGAGCAGTTCTTC.